In this sample, the clone carrying this T cell receptor (beta chain) turned up once. Its antigen is not known. Sequencing was performed with immunoSEQ multiplex PCR; in TCRdb, only in-frame clones are kept and a portion is missing. Of roughly 23,000 clones listed, about 51% are singletons. These data come from a study of radiation and T cells in renal cell carcinoma. Treatment reported: 15 Gy SBRT to primary tumor, nephrectomy 4 weeks later. The CDR3 length is 15 residues. CDR1 is SGHRS, CDR2 YFSETQ, per germline. Trimming cost V 6 bases and J 7 bases, with 17 bases left between them. General study findings and limits: Dominant CDR3 motifs were more common in irradiated tumors than controls.

Sample: tumor tissue, taken from a patient whose treatment included radiotherapy and nephrectomy. The sequence came from a woman in her forties or fifties with renal cell carcinoma. The rearrangement uses TRBV5-1 and TRBJ1-6; weak D call: TRBD1 (6 bases). The CDR3 region has the DNA TGCGCCAGCACAAAAACCAGGGGTTTCAATTCACCCCTCCACTTT. It yields the protein CASTKTRGFNSPLHF.